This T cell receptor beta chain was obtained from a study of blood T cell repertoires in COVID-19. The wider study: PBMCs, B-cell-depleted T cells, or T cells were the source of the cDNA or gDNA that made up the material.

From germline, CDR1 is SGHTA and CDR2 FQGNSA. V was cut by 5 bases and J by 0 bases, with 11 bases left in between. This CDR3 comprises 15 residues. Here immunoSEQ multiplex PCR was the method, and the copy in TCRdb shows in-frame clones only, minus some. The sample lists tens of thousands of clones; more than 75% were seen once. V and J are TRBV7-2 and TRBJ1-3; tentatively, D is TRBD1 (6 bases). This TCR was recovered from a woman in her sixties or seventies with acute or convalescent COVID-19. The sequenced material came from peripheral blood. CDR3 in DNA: TGTGCCAGCAGCCAGACAGGCGACTCTGGAAACACCATATATTTT. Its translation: CASSQTGDSGNTIYF.